The sequence of this T cell receptor beta chain was determined in a study of T cell repertoires in cytomegalovirus infection. General study points: HLA-C-restricted CMV-specific TCR beta clonotypes prevailed in the ex vivo response.

After removal of 0 bases from V and 10 bases from J, the junction contained 7 bases not matched to a gene. The germline V gene encodes CDR1 MNHEY and CDR2 SVGAGI. This CDR3 has 14 residues. This clonotype was seen more than once but under ten times. Antigen specificity is unknown. Using its own MiXCR run on the reads, TCRdb lists one record per CDR3 protein. The sample carries approximately 990,000 distinct CDR3 sequences, around 32% recorded once. This clonotype was obtained from a human donor in good health (CMV status not recorded). Some clones in this sample may be carry-over from other donors' samples. The chain combines TRBV6-5 with TRBJ2-5; 8 nucleotides line up with TRBD1. The sample was cultured CD8+ T cells from PBMCs, taken from culture after CMV antigen stimulation. The CDR3 region has the DNA TGTGCCAGCAGTTACTCGGTGTCAGGGGGCGACCAGTACTTC. This gives the protein CASSYSVSGGDQYF.